These 4 T cell receptor beta chains originate from one sample sequenced in a study of cytotoxic CD8 clonotypes in ibrutinib-treated CLL. TCRdb's table, derived via immunoSEQ multiplex PCR, lists solely in-frame clones and lacks some. The top ten hold roughly 6% of the sample, which has fewer than 90,000 clones, around 65% seen once. The sequenced sample was PBMCs, obtained after 12 months of ibrutinib treatment. Receptors originate from a human donor with chronic lymphocytic leukemia.

The chain uses TRBV6-4 and TRBJ1-2, with 7 bases fitting TRBD1. The CDR3 has 16 residues. The germline gives CDR1 MRHNA, CDR2 SNTAGT. Trimming at V came to 6 bases and at J to 7 bases, leaving 17 bases not matched to a gene. The CDR3 DNA sequence: TGTGCCAGCAGACAAAGCCGGGGACAGTATGGGGTTGGCTACACCTTC. Its protein product is CASRQSRGQYGVGYTF.

The V and J genes are TRBV10-1 and TRBJ1-1, with TRBD1 as a possible D gene (6 bases). The CDR3 spans 13 residues. V shed 3 bases and J shed 5 bases, with 10 bases lying between them. In germline, CDR1 is WNHNN, CDR2 SYGVQD (reference sequence). Here the CDR3 DNA reads TGCGCCAGCAGTGACCCCACAGGGACTGAAGCTTTCTTT. It is translated as CASSDPTGTEAFF.

The gene calls are TRBV5-1 and TRBJ1-3, with D possibly TRBD1 on 5 matching bases. Germline CDR1 is SGHRS and CDR2 is YFSETQ. V lost 3 bases to trimming and J lost 2 bases, with 12 bases between them. The CDR3 is 15 amino acids. The CDR3 loop reads CASSSQGITGNTIYF. In DNA, the CDR3 is TGCGCCAGCAGCTCCCAGGGTATCACTGGAAACACCATATATTTT.

This chain connects TRBV5-6 to TRBJ2-3, with TRBD1 matching over 7 bases. CDR3 size: 15 residues. From germline, CDR1 is SGHDT and CDR2 YYEEEE. The J segment lost 3 bases and the V segment lost 1 base, leaving 5 bases of the junction unmatched. The CDR3 region is CASSLTGDGTDTQYF. The CDR3 DNA follows: TGTGCCAGCAGCTTGACAGGGGATGGGACAGATACGCAGTATTTT.